This T cell receptor beta chain emerged from a study of cytomegalovirus exposure and HLA in healthy donors. This CDR3 has 14 amino acids. Germline-derived CDR1 and CDR2 are LGHNA and YSLEER. J lost 6 bases, V lost 0 bases, and 3 bases had no gene match. PCR amplification relied on 60 Vbeta primers (plus 13 Jbeta primers). Here immunoSEQ multiplex PCR was the method, and the copy in TCRdb shows in-frame clones only, minus some. The sample carries approximately 150,000 clones, around 73% recorded once. Of note for this clone: Its antigen is unknown.

Study-level findings and limits: A reported reduction in N-insertions relative to the approximately 640-donor mean was seen in an Asian-associated ancestry cluster in a later analysis. Within an earlier analysis, most TCR beta V segments proved productive either about 87% or about 30% of the time. Testing in vitro showed a few CMV-associated chains specific for CMV antigens.

The chain combines TRBV4-3 with TRBJ2-7; 9 bases fit TRBD2. Sample: PBMCs. The source is a young woman in good health and CMV-seronegative. The CDR3 spells CASSQETSGREQYF. In nucleotides, the CDR3 is TGCGCCAGCAGCCAAGAAACTAGCGGGCGCGAGCAGTACTTC.